The clone carrying this T cell receptor (beta chain) was recorded many times. Its antigen is not identified. The germline V gene encodes CDR1 GTSNPN and CDR2 SVGIG (reference sequence). V lost 5 bases and J lost 2; bases outside the gene matches: 5. This CDR3 comprises 14 residues. The data were taken from a study of T cells after yellow fever vaccination. Study overall: Fractions of low cell number were prepared using SMART-Seq v4 Ultra Low Input.

A universal primer site and UMIs were added as TCR cDNA was made by 5'RACE template switching. MiXCR, applied by TCRdb to the 5' RACE reads, yields one record per CDR3 protein. Among some 120,000 distinct CDR3 sequences listed, 7.5% to 10% were seen once. General observations from the study: The secondary T-cell response peaked on day 5, not day 15, but was weaker. Any FACS-sorted repertoire could hold abundant clonotypes that contaminate it from the bulk population.

The chain employs TRBV30 and TRBJ2-3, with 9 nucleotides matching TRBD1. This receptor was taken from a man between 18 and 35 years old who received the YFV17D yellow fever vaccine. The material sequenced was CD8+ T cells sorted from PBMCs, taken on the day of the yellow fever booster vaccination. CDR3 sequence: CAWAGTGYTDTQYF. CDR3 nucleotide sequence: TGTGCCTGGGCCGGGACAGGGTACACAGATACGCAGTATTTT.